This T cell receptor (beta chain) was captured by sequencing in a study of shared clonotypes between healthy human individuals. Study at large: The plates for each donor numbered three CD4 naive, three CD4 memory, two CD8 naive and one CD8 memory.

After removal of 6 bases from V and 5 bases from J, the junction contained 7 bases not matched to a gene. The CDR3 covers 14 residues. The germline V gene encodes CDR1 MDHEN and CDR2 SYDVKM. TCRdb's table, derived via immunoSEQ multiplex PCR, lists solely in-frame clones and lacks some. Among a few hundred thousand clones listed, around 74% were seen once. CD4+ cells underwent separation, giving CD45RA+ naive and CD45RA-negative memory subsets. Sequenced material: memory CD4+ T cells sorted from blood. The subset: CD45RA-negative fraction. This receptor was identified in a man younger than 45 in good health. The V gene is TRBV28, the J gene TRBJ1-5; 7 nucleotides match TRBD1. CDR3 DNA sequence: TGTGCCAGCAGAACGACAGGGTTCCATCAGCCCCAGCATTTT. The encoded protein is CASRTTGFHQPQHF.